These 29 T cell receptor beta chains originate from one sample sequenced in a study of blood T cell repertoires in COVID-19. Repertoires were generated with immunoSEQ multiplex PCR, while TCRdb's copy carries only in-frame clones and drops some. The sample shows roughly 61,000 clones, more than 55% of them seen only once. Sample: PBMCs or T cells enriched from blood (not recorded which). The receptors were gathered from a woman aged 60 to 75 who had been exposed to COVID-19.

The rearrangement joins TRBV30 to TRBJ2-1; weak D call: TRBD1 (6 bases). V lost 3 bases, J lost 2 bases, and 17 bases lay in between. The CDR3 is 16 residues long. CDR1 and CDR2 from the germline V gene are GTSNPN and SVGIG (reference sequence). CDR3 nucleotides: TGTGCCTGGAGATATCCTGGTAGGGGGACCTACAATGAGCAGTTCTTC. This codes for CAWRYPGRGTYNEQFF.

The DNA for the CDR3 is TGTGCCAGCAGTTTTCCGGGGGGAATGCTCGAGCAGTACTTC. It specifies CASSFPGGMLEQYF. The chain links TRBV28 to TRBJ2-7, with 7 bases that match TRBD2. V was clipped by 3 bases and J by 6 bases; unmatched bases: 8. Germline V gives CDR1 MDHEN, CDR2 SYDVKM. CDR3 length: 14 residues.

CDR3 loop: CASSVSAQSYNEQFF. DNA of the CDR3: TGTGCCAGCAGCGTTAGCGCGCAATCCTACAATGAGCAGTTCTTC. The genes are TRBV9 and TRBJ2-1, with D perhaps matching TRBD2 (5 bases). The CDR3 consists of 15 residues. In germline, CDR1 is SGDLS, CDR2 YYNGEE. V was shortened by 2 bases and J by 1 base, with 10 bases between the two germline ends.

The chain is built from TRBV5-5 and TRBJ1-5; no clear D. There are 13 residues in the CDR3. The germline CDR1 and CDR2 sequences are SGHKS and YYEKEE (reference sequence). The V gene lost 8 bases and the J gene lost 10 bases, with 19 bases spanning the gap. This CDR3 is CASQWGEGSPQHF. In nucleotides, the CDR3 is TGTGCCAGTCAATGGGGAGAGGGATCCCCCCAGCATTTT.

V and J are TRBV7-9 and TRBJ1-1; 8 positions match TRBD1. V lost 4 bases, J lost 3 bases, and 10 bases stayed unmatched. The CDR3 runs to 16 residues. Per germline, CDR1 SEHNR and CDR2 FQNEAQ (reference sequence). CDR3 loop: CASSSFSGGIDTEAFF. CDR3 DNA: TGTGCCAGCAGCTCCTTTTCAGGGGGCATCGACACTGAAGCTTTCTTT.

The chain recombines TRBV11-2 with TRBJ1-2, with 7 bases aligning to TRBD1. J gave up 1 base and V 0 bases, and 5 bases lay outside the gene matches. The CDR3 runs 16 residues. CDR1 is SGHAT and CDR2 is FQNNGV in the germline V gene. The CDR3 DNA reads TGTGCCAGCAGCTTAGACCCCAGGGGGAATAACTATGGCTACACCTTC. This sequence encodes CASSLDPRGNNYGYTF.

V and J are TRBV5-5 and TRBJ1-5, with 9 nucleotides matching TRBD1. The CDR3 sequence is 18 residues long. CDR1 and CDR2 from the germline V gene are SGHKS and YYEKEE (reference sequence). V dropped 3 bases and J dropped 4; count of bases not matched to a gene: 14. CDR3 sequence reads: CASSSHYRDRVVNQPQHF. As DNA, the CDR3 is TGTGCCAGCAGCTCACACTACCGGGACAGGGTGGTAAATCAGCCCCAGCATTTT.

V is TRBV28 and J is TRBJ1-1, with D unresolved. The CDR3 contains 12 residues. Trimming took off 5 bases at V and 5 bases at J, with 9 bases between the two ends. The germline V gene has CDR1 MDHEN and CDR2 SYDVKM. Here the CDR3 reads CASSPQRTEAFF. In DNA, the CDR3 is TGTGCCAGCAGTCCGCAGAGGACTGAAGCTTTCTTT.

The chain couples TRBV5-1 to TRBJ2-2; 7 bases line up with TRBD1. This CDR3 region has 15 residues. Germline V gene sequence: CDR1 SGHRS, CDR2 YFSETQ. Trimming at V came to 5 bases and at J to 4 bases, leaving 8 bases not matched to a gene. The CDR3 coding sequence is TGCGCCAGCAGTGCGACAGGGTCGGTCACCGGGGAGCTGTTTTTT. Translating gives CASSATGSVTGELFF.

The V and J genes are TRBV9 and TRBJ2-5, with a tentative D call TRBD2 (6 bases). The germline V gene has CDR1 SGDLS and CDR2 YYNGEE. Between the trimmed V and J ends, which lost 2 bases and 1 base, there was a span of 6 bases. This CDR3 has 13 amino acids. The CDR3: CASSVGLQETQYF. DNA of the CDR3: TGTGCCAGCAGCGTGGGACTCCAAGAGACCCAGTACTTC.

This clone was detected only a few times. The chain employs TRBV28 and TRBJ1-5; no firm D call. CDR3 length: 15 amino acids. Germline loops: CDR1 MDHEN, CDR2 SYDVKM. Trimming cost V 2 bases and J 0 bases, with 8 bases left between them. This CDR3 reads CASSLGGSSNQPQHF. The DNA for the CDR3 is TGTGCCAGCAGTTTAGGAGGATCTAGCAATCAGCCCCAGCATTTT.

V and J are TRBV5-1 and TRBJ2-5; 9 bases line up with TRBD2. Germline CDR1 reads SGHRS; CDR2 reads YFSETQ. The junction had 5 bases not matched to a gene; V was cut back by 0 bases and J by 5 bases. There are 15 residues in the CDR3. The CDR3, as DNA: TGCGCCAGCAGCTTGGCCGGGCTAGCGGGGGAGACCCAGTACTTC. Protein product: CASSLAGLAGETQYF.

The gene calls are TRBV30 and TRBJ2-7; maybe TRBD2 (6 bases). CDR3 length: 14 amino acids. Trimming cost V 6 bases and J 2 bases, with 17 bases left between them. The V gene's germline CDR1 is GTSNPN and CDR2 SVGIG (reference sequence). The CDR3 region has the DNA TGTGCCTGCTCGCCCAGCGGGCCTACCTACGAGCAGTACTTC. As protein: CACSPSGPTYEQYF.

The chain couples TRBV7-2 to TRBJ1-1; a weak D match, TRBD1 (5 bases). The V gene lost 7 bases and the J gene lost 5 bases, with 17 bases spanning the gap. This CDR3 contains 14 residues. CDR1 and CDR2 (germline): SGHTA, FQGNSA. The CDR3 DNA is TGTGCCAGCAAATTGGGGGGGGAAGGAACTGAAGCTTTCTTT. It translates to CASKLGGEGTEAFF. The full variable domain, rest sourced from reference TRBV7-2 and TRBJ1-1, is GAGVSQSPSNKVTEKGKDVELRCDPISGHTALYWYRQSLGQGLEFLIYFQGNSAPDKSGLPSDRFSAERTGGSVSTLTIQRTQQEDSAVYLCASKLGGEGTEAFFGQGTRLTVV.

This clone was counted a single time. The rearrangement uses TRBV27 and TRBJ2-2; weak D call: TRBD2 (6 bases). CDR3 length: 14 residues. In germline, CDR1 is MNHEY, CDR2 SMNVEV (reference sequence). The V end lost 4 bases, the J end lost 1 base, and 7 bases lay between the germline ends. CDR3 in amino acids: CASSWGGNTGELFF. The CDR3 region has the DNA TGTGCCAGCAGTTGGGGAGGGAACACCGGGGAGCTGTTTTTT.

This clone was picked up a small number of times. The chain's CDR3 is CASSLGGAGDGYGYTF. CDR3 nucleotides: TGTGCCAGCAGTTTAGGTGGGGCAGGGGACGGCTATGGCTACACCTTC. The rearrangement uses TRBV28 and TRBJ1-2; tentative D call: TRBD1 (6 bases). Germline-derived CDR1 and CDR2 are MDHEN and SYDVKM. CDR3 size: 16 residues. Deletions cut 2 bases from V and 4 bases from J, with 17 bases between.

This chain joins TRBV4-3 and TRBJ2-1; 14 bases map to TRBD2. V lost 1 base, J lost 9 bases, and 5 bases stayed unmatched. CDR1 LGHNA and CDR2 YSLEER come from the germline V gene. The CDR3 consists of 16 residues. Here the CDR3 reads CASSQGLAGGKAEQFF. The CDR3, as DNA: TGCGCCAGCAGCCAAGGACTAGCGGGAGGGAAGGCTGAGCAGTTCTTC.

The rearrangement links TRBV5-4 to TRBJ1-2, with unresolved D. Trimming removed 6 bases from V and 0 bases from J, with 9 bases in between. There are 13 residues in the CDR3. Germline-derived CDR1 and CDR2 are SGHNT and YYREEE (reference sequence). CDR3 coding DNA: TGTGCCAGCACCCCGGGTACTAACTATGGCTACACCTTC. Its protein product is CASTPGTNYGYTF.

CDR3 loop: CANRIERGAGTDTQYF. The CDR3 region has the DNA TGTGCCAACCGTATAGAGCGGGGGGCGGGTACAGATACGCAGTATTTT. The chain links TRBV7-7 to TRBJ2-3; 9 nucleotides match TRBD2. After removal of 10 bases from V and 3 bases from J, the junction contained 14 bases not matched to a gene. The CDR3 extends over 16 amino acids. Germline CDR1 is SSHAT and CDR2 is FNYEAQ (reference sequence).

The chain recombines TRBV24-1 with TRBJ1-1; 9 bases line up with TRBD1. Germline V CDR1 and CDR2: KGHDR, SFDVKD. The CDR3 spans 13 residues. V lost 4 bases to trimming and J lost 9 bases; unmatched junction nucleotides: 5. Written as DNA, the CDR3 is TGTGCCACCAGTGACCCGGGACAGGGCCAAGCTTTCTTT. It is translated as CATSDPGQGQAFF.

This chain uses TRBV6-5 with TRBJ1-6; 7 nucleotides match TRBD1. V shed 4 bases and J 6 bases; nucleotides not matched to a gene: 6. Germline-derived CDR1 and CDR2 are MNHEY and SVGAGI. The CDR3 covers 15 residues. This CDR3 reads CASSLGDRVNSPLHF. DNA of the CDR3: TGTGCCAGCAGTTTAGGGGACAGAGTTAATTCACCCCTCCACTTT.

The chain is built from TRBV3-1 (or the pseudogene TRBV3-2) and TRBJ1-2, with D unresolved. The CDR3 runs to 14 residues. CDR1 and CDR2 from the germline V gene are LGHDT and YNNKEL (reference sequence). The V end was cut by 0 bases, the J end by 4 bases, with 9 bases between. DNA for the CDR3: TGTGCCAGCAGCCAAGATGAGGGAACCTATGGCTACACCTTC. Its protein product is CASSQDEGTYGYTF.

This chain joins TRBV7-9 and TRBJ2-6; the D is unclear. Germline V gene data show CDR1 as SEHNR and CDR2 as FQNEAQ (reference sequence). The CDR3 is 15 residues long. Between the trimmed V and J ends, which lost 2 bases and 1 base, there was a span of 6 bases. The CDR3 sequence is CASSLSESGANVLTF. CDR3 nucleotides: TGTGCCAGCAGCTTATCGGAGTCTGGGGCCAACGTCCTGACTTTC. Combining the CDR3 with reference TRBV7-9 and TRBJ2-6 gives the whole variable domain DTGVSQNPRHKITKRGQNVTFRCDPISEHNRLYWYRQTLGQGPEFLTYFQNEAQLEKSRLLSDRFSAERPKGSFSTLEIQRTEQGDSAMYLCASSLSESGANVLTFGAGSRLTVL.

V gene TRBV30 combines with J gene TRBJ1-3; D unclear. Germline CDR1 reads GTSNPN; CDR2 reads SVGIG (reference sequence). Trimming cost V 2 bases and J 3 bases, with 14 bases left between them. CDR3 size: 15 residues. CDR3 residues: CAWSTTGMGGNTIYF. CDR3 nucleotide sequence: TGTGCCTGGAGTACGACGGGGATGGGTGGAAACACCATATATTTT.

The CDR3 sequence is CASSYSATGAYGYTF. CDR3 nucleotides: TGTGCCAGCAGTTACTCGGCGACAGGGGCCTATGGCTACACCTTC. The gene calls are TRBV6-5 and TRBJ1-2; TRBD1 agrees at 8 bases. The ends lost 0 bases at V and 4 bases at J; junction bases unmatched: 4. CDR3 length: 15 amino acids. The germline CDR1 and CDR2 sequences are MNHEY and SVGAGI.

CDR3 sequence reads: CASSLSLLAAYSYEQYF. CDR3 in DNA: TGTGCCAGCAGTTTATCCTTACTAGCGGCTTACTCCTACGAGCAGTACTTC. The chain employs TRBV27 and TRBJ2-7; TRBD2 matches 8 bases. This CDR3 has 17 residues. The germline V gene encodes CDR1 MNHEY and CDR2 SMNVEV (reference sequence). The V gene end was trimmed by 0 bases and the J gene end by 0 bases; junction bases not matched to a gene: 7.

The V gene is TRBV28, the J gene TRBJ1-1, with a weak D call TRBD1 (6 bases). The CDR3 sequence is 12 residues long. Germline CDR1 MDHEN, CDR2 SYDVKM. V gave up 10 bases and J gave up 7 bases, with 16 bases separating them. This CDR3 is CATGGGPLEAFF. As DNA, the CDR3 is TGTGCCACGGGGGGGGGCCCGCTTGAAGCTTTCTTT.

The rearrangement joins TRBV27 to TRBJ1-3, with D tentatively TRBD1 (5 bases). V was trimmed by 7 bases and J by 4 bases, leaving 17 bases between them. This CDR3 is built from 15 residues. Germline values: CDR1 MNHEY, CDR2 SMNVEV (reference sequence). The CDR3 reads CASKGMTEDGNTIYF. The DNA for the CDR3 is TGTGCCAGCAAGGGAATGACAGAAGACGGAAACACCATATATTTT.

This chain joins TRBV30 and TRBJ2-3; TRBD2 matches at 9 bases. This CDR3 is 16 amino acids long. Unmatched junction bases numbered 7, after V lost 1 base and J lost 2 bases. In germline, CDR1 is GTSNPN, CDR2 SVGIG (reference sequence). The CDR3 coding sequence is TGTGCCTGGAGTGACAGAACTAGCGGGTTCACAGATACGCAGTATTTT. Translation gives CAWSDRTSGFTDTQYF.